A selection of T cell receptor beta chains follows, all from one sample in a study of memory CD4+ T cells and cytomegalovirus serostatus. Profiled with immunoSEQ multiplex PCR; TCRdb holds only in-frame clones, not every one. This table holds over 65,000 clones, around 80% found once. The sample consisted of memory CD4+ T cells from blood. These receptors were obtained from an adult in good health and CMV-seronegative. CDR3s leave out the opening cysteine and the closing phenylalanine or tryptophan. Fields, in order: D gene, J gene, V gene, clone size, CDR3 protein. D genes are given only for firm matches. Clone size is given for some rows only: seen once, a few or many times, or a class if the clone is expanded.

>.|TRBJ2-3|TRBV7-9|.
ASSFPGVTDTQY
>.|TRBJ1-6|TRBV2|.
ASTGPRGSPLH
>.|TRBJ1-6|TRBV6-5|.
ASSYVGNVLH
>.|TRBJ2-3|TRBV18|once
ASSPPSSTDTQY
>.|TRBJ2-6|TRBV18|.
ASSPREPAGANVLT
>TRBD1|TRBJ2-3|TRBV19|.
ASSIGTGDDTQY
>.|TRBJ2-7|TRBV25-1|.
ASSMADAYEQY
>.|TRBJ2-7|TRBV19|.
ASSLQGTTYEQY
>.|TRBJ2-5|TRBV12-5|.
ASGYKVTQY
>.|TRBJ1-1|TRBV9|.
ASSPQDVEAF
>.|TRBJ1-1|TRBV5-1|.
ASSFTAGEAF
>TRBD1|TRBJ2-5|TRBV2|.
ASSEMDRGETQY
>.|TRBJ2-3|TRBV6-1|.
ASSDRGGAADTQY
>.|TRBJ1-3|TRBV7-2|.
ASSSLPGWKVSGNTIY
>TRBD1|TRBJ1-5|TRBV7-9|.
ASSLDRGSNQPQH
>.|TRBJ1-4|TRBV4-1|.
ASSLDMGESEKLF
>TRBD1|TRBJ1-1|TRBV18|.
ASSRGTGLHTEAF
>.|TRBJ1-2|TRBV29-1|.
SALQGEYGYT
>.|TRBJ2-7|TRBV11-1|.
ASSLVAGGSYEQY
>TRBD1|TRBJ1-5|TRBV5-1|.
ASSLEGQDNQPQH
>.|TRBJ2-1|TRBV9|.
ASSAQTASYNEQF
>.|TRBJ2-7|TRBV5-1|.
ASSLTTGSSYEQY
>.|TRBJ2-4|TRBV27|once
ASSLLAKNIQY
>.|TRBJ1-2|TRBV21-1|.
ASSKAGQGARGYT
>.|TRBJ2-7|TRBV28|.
ASRGRYSYEQY
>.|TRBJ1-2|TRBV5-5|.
ASSLAKGGNYGYT
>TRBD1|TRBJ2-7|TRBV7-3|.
ASRLTGGMDEQY
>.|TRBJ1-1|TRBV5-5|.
ASSLGASMNTEAF
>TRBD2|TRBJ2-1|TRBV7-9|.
ASSLVLAGGGLRNEQF
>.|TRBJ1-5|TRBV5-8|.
ASSLVGGNQPQH
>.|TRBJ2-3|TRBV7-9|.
ASSLDSSTDTQY
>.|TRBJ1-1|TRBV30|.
ALKRGGPEAF
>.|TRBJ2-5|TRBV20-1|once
SAEQQETQY
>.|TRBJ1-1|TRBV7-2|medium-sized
ASEGNTEAF
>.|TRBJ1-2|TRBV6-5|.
ASSLRDGHGYT
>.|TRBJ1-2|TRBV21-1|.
ASSKEGGYT
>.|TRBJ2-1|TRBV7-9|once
ASSFRDLPYNEQF
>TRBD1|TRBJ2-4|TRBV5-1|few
ASSLGQGVDIQY
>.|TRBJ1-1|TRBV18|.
ASSRQGTEAF
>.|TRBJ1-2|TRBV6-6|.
ASSVDGLYGYT
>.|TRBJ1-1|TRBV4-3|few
ASSQDFAQNTEAF
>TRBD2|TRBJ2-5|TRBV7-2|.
ASSPRGRTSGVETQY
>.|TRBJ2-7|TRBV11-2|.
ASSLSRLEQY
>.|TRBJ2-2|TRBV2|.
ASGGWGNTGELF
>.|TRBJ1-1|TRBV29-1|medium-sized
SVNRASVEAF
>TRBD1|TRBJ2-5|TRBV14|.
ASSQLGQAKEETQY
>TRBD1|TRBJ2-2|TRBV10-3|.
AISLGGQGNTGELF
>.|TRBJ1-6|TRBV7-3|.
ASSLTDSLPLH
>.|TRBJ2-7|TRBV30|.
AWRLDYEQY
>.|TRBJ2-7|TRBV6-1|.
ASSVILDGSEQY
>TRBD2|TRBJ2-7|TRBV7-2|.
ASKGLHSSYEQY
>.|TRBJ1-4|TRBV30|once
AWSPTQEKLF
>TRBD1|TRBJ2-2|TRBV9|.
ASSFDRATGELF
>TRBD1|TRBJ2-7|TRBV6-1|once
ASSEVTGTAYEQY
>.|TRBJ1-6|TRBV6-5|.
ASSYSYNPTSSPLH
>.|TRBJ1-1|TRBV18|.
ASSPLEEAF
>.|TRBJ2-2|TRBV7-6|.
ASQEWELF
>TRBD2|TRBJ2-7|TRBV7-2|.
ASRRGFGVNEQY
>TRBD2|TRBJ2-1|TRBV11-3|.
ASSERTSGGNEQF
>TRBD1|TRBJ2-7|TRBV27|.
ASSFTGTGFDRYYEQY